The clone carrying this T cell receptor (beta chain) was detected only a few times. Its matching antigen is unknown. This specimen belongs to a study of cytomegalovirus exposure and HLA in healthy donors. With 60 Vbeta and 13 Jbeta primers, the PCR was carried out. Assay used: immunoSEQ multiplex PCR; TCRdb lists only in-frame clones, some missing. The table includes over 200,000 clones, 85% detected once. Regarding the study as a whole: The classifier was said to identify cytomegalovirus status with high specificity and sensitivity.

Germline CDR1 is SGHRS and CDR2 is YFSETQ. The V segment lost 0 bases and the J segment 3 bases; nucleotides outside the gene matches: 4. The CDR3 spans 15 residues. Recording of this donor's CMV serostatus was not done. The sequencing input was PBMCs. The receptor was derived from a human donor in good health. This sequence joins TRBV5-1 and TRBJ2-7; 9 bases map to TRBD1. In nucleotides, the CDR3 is TGCGCCAGCAGCTTGGTTGGGACAGGGTTCTACGAGCAGTACTTC. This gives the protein CASSLVGTGFYEQYF.